This is a list of T cell receptor beta chains from one sample in a study of blood T cell repertoires in COVID-19. Sequencing was performed with immunoSEQ multiplex PCR; in TCRdb, only in-frame clones are kept and a portion is missing. The sample consists of approximately 360,000 clones, nearly 90% of them appearing once. The source material was peripheral blood. These receptors came from a man aged 18 to 30 with active or convalescent COVID-19. CDR3s include the opening cysteine and the closing phenylalanine or tryptophan. A D gene is named only where the DNA matches it firmly. Not all rows give a size; the values are once, few, many and, for expanded clones, a class.

j_call v_call clone_size d_call cdr3_nt cdr3_aa
TRBJ2-7 TRBV5-6 NA TRBD1 TGTGCCAGCAACCAGCGTGACAGGGCTCACGAGCAGTACTTC CASNQRDRAHEQYF
TRBJ1-4 TRBV7-9 NA NA TGTGCCAGCAGCGCCGGAGGTGAAAAACTGTTTTTT CASSAGGEKLFF
TRBJ1-2 TRBV12-5 NA TRBD1 TGTGCTAGTGGTTTGGAAACGGACAGGAGCTATGGCTACACCTTC CASGLETDRSYGYTF
TRBJ2-5 TRBV5-4 NA NA TGTGCCAGCAGCTTGATGAGAAACCAAGAGACCCAGTACTTC CASSLMRNQETQYF
TRBJ1-2 TRBV18 NA TRBD1 TGTGCCAGCTCACCACCGAGGCAGGGGGCAGAATTTCAGTATGGCTACACCTTC CASSPPRQGAEFQYGYTF
TRBJ1-2 TRBV4-1 NA TRBD1 TGCGCCAGCAGCCAAGCCGGGACAGGCGCTTATGGCTACACCTTC CASSQAGTGAYGYTF
TRBJ1-4 TRBV9 NA TRBD1 TGTGCCAGCTCCGGGACAGGGGAGCAAAAACTGTTTTTT CASSGTGEQKLFF
TRBJ1-2 TRBV7-2 NA NA TGTGCCAGCAGCCTCCCCCGGCCGGGCTATGGCTACACCTTC CASSLPRPGYGYTF
TRBJ1-1 TRBV6-6 NA NA TGTGCCAGCAGACATGAGCGGGACTACATGAACACTGAAGCTTTCTTT CASRHERDYMNTEAFF
TRBJ2-7 TRBV3-1/TRBV3-2 NA TRBD2 TGTGCCAGCAGCCGGGGACTGAGACTAGCCTCGTACGAGCAGTACTTC CASSRGLRLASYEQYF
TRBJ2-5 TRBV7-9 NA TRBD2 TGTGCCAGCAGCTCCTTAGCGGGGATGGAAGAGACCCAGTACTTC CASSSLAGMEETQYF
TRBJ2-1 TRBV5-1 NA NA TGCGCCAGCAGCCCGGGTTCCTACAATGAGCAGTTCTTC CASSPGSYNEQFF
TRBJ2-1 TRBV5-1 NA NA TGCGCCAGCAGCTTACTTCCGGGACACCTTTACAATGAGCAGTTCTTC CASSLLPGHLYNEQFF
TRBJ2-7 TRBV5-1 NA TRBD2 TGCGCCAGCAGCTCGGGACTAGCGGGAGGGGTCGCGTACGAGCAGTACTTC CASSSGLAGGVAYEQYF
TRBJ2-7 TRBV19 NA TRBD1 TGTGCCAGTAGTATAGCCGGCACAGGGGGGAACTACGAGCAGTACTTC CASSIAGTGGNYEQYF
TRBJ1-3 TRBV7-2 NA NA TGTGCCAGCAGCCGCTTAAAGGGGGGAAACACCATATATTTT CASSRLKGGNTIYF
TRBJ1-6 TRBV28 NA NA TGTGCCAGCAGCCTAAGGGGTCGATCCCTCCACTTT CASSLRGRSLHF
TRBJ2-7 TRBV4-1 NA NA TGCGCCAGCAGCCAGAGGCTCGGGGACTCCTACGAGCAGTACTTC CASSQRLGDSYEQYF
TRBJ2-1 TRBV7-9 once TRBD1 TGTGCCAGCAGCCCTGCAGGGGGTCGGTCCTACAATGAGCAGTTCTTC CASSPAGGRSYNEQFF
TRBJ2-7 TRBV5-1 once NA TGCGCCAGCAGCTATGCGAACGACTTCGAGCAGTACTTC CASSYANDFEQYF
TRBJ2-1 TRBV15 once NA TGTGCCACCATGGGGGGACTTAACTCCTACAATGAGCAGTTCTTC CATMGGLNSYNEQFF
TRBJ1-3 TRBV14 NA NA TGTGCCAGCAGAGAACGGGGAGCTCGTGGAAACACCATATATTTT CASRERGARGNTIYF
TRBJ1-2 TRBV4-3 NA NA TGCGCCAGCAGCCAAGGACGGGGGGCTGGCTATGGCTACACCTTC CASSQGRGAGYGYTF
TRBJ2-2 TRBV3-1/TRBV3-2 few TRBD2 TGTGCCAGCAGCCAAGGACCCCAACTAGCGGGGTTGAACACCGGGGAGCTGTTTTTT CASSQGPQLAGLNTGELFF
TRBJ1-3 TRBV28 once NA TGTGCCAGCAGTTCCCCCGGCAGGGGCAAGCGCTCTGGAAACACCATATATTTT CASSSPGRGKRSGNTIYF
TRBJ2-7 TRBV7-9 few NA TGTGCCAGCAGCTTAGCGGCCACCTACGAGCAGTACTTC CASSLAATYEQYF
TRBJ1-2 TRBV2 NA NA TGTGCCAGCAGTGAAGCGCGGTGGAACTATGGCTACACCTTC CASSEARWNYGYTF
TRBJ1-1 TRBV19 NA NA TGTGCCAGTAGTAAATACAGGGACACTGAAGCTTTCTTT CASSKYRDTEAFF
TRBJ2-7 TRBV10-3 NA NA TGTGCCATCACCAAGGCACAGGGTATGGCCTACGAGCAGTACTTC CAITKAQGMAYEQYF
TRBJ1-2 TRBV28 NA TRBD1 TGTGCCAGCATCCCGGGACAGGGGCATGGCTACACCTTC CASIPGQGHGYTF
TRBJ2-7 TRBV27 NA TRBD2 TGTGCCAGCAGTACTACCCCAGCGGGAAGCTCCTACGAGCAGTACTTC CASSTTPAGSSYEQYF
TRBJ2-3 TRBV15 NA NA TGTGCCACCAGCAGAGGGGTCGGGATAAGCACAGATACGCAGTATTTT CATSRGVGISTDTQYF
TRBJ2-1 TRBV7-6 NA TRBD1 TGTGCCAGCAGCCCGGAGGACAGGGGGAGGTTAGACAATGAGCAGTTCTTC CASSPEDRGRLDNEQFF
TRBJ1-2 TRBV28 NA NA TGTGCCAGCAGTGCCCTATTCGGTCAGGGAGGGCATGGCTACACCTTC CASSALFGQGGHGYTF
TRBJ1-5 TRBV4-1 once NA TGCGCCAGCAGCGGCGGAGATTATAGCAATCAGCCCCAGCATTTT CASSGGDYSNQPQHF
TRBJ1-2 TRBV12-3/TRBV12-4 NA NA TGTGCCAGCAGTTTGAGCGATGGCTACACCTTC CASSLSDGYTF
TRBJ2-7 TRBV28 NA NA TGTGCCAGCAGTTTGGCGGGCTACGAGCAGTACTTC CASSLAGYEQYF
TRBJ1-5 TRBV19 NA TRBD1 TGTGCCACCCATACAGGGGCGTTGGGTGGCAATCAGCCCCAGCATTTT CATHTGALGGNQPQHF
TRBJ2-7 TRBV9 NA NA TGTGCCAGCAGCGTCATGGGAGCTGGGGAGCAGTACTTC CASSVMGAGEQYF
TRBJ2-5 TRBV28 NA NA TGTGCCAGCAGTTTTAAGATGCGTGAGACCCAGTACTTC CASSFKMRETQYF
TRBJ1-1 TRBV12-3/TRBV12-4 once NA TGTGCCAGCAGCCCCGCGGGTTACACTGAAGCTTTCTTT CASSPAGYTEAFF
TRBJ1-1 TRBV7-9 NA NA TGTGCCAGCAGCTCCCAAGGGCCCAGGGGCAACACTGAAGCTTTCTTT CASSSQGPRGNTEAFF
TRBJ2-7 TRBV6-5 once TRBD2 TGTGCCAGCAGTTACTCGAGAGCGGGGGGCGGAGACGAGCAGTACTTC CASSYSRAGGGDEQYF
TRBJ1-4 TRBV4-1 NA NA TGCGCCAGCAGCCAAACAAACACACGGGTGATGGGTGAAAAACTGTTTTTT CASSQTNTRVMGEKLFF
TRBJ1-1 TRBV5-8 NA NA TGTGCCAGCAGCCTAGAGGGGACACTCAACACTGAAGCTTTCTTT CASSLEGTLNTEAFF
TRBJ2-5 TRBV5-1 NA NA TGCGCCAGCAGCTTGGTCGGCAGGGTGGGGGAGACCCAGTACTTC CASSLVGRVGETQYF
TRBJ2-5 TRBV18 NA NA TGTGCCAGCTCGCCACCGGGGTTAACAGGGCAAGAGACCCAGTACTTC CASSPPGLTGQETQYF
TRBJ1-3 TRBV6-5 NA NA TGTGCCAGCAGTCGGGTAGCGGGAAACACCATATATTTT CASSRVAGNTIYF
TRBJ1-2 TRBV9 NA NA TGTGCCAGCAGCGCACAGGGCAGGACGATTTTGGGCTACACCTTC CASSAQGRTILGYTF
TRBJ1-2 TRBV4-1 NA NA TGCGCCAGCAGCCAAGCGTCAGGGCTCTATGGCTACACCTTC CASSQASGLYGYTF
TRBJ2-1 TRBV3-1/TRBV3-2 NA NA TGTGCCAGCAGCCAAGATAGCGGCATGGGCAATGAGCAGTTCTTC CASSQDSGMGNEQFF
TRBJ1-1 TRBV6-5 few NA TGTGCCAGCAGATGGAACCAAAGGGGATCCACTGAAGCTTTCTTT CASRWNQRGSTEAFF
TRBJ2-1 TRBV6-5 NA TRBD1 TGTGCCAGCAGTCGGGACAGGGTCAATGAGCAGTTCTTC CASSRDRVNEQFF
TRBJ2-3 TRBV15 NA NA TGTGCCACCAGCAGAGGCACGGGACTTATCACAGATACGCAGTATTTT CATSRGTGLITDTQYF
TRBJ1-2 TRBV2 NA TRBD1 TGTGCCAGCAGTGAGTATGGAGACAGGGACGGCTACACCTTC CASSEYGDRDGYTF
TRBJ2-7 TRBV6-5 NA NA TGTGCCAGCAGCCGGACAGAAAAGGGGAACTACGAGCAGTACTTC CASSRTEKGNYEQYF
TRBJ2-7 TRBV27 NA TRBD1 TGTGCCAGCAGACAGGGGGGACAGGGGATTCCCTACGAGCAGTACTTC CASRQGGQGIPYEQYF
TRBJ2-1 TRBV5-4 NA TRBD2 TGTGCCAGCAGCCATAGCGGGAGTAATGAGCAGTTCTTC CASSHSGSNEQFF
TRBJ2-1 TRBV19 NA TRBD2 TGTGCCAGTAGTCCCATGGGAGCGGGGGGGCATTTCTTC CASSPMGAGGHFF